This TCR beta chain was identified during a study of blood T cell repertoires in COVID-19. Turning to the study itself: Samples representing acute and convalescent COVID-19 were sourced from the United States, Italy and Spain. T cells, B-cell-depleted T cells, or PBMCs supplied cDNA or gDNA.

This clone was recorded a few times. In the authors' methods: Amplifying reference gene primers gave estimates of nucleated cell counts. Data came from immunoSEQ multiplex PCR; TCRdb stores just in-frame clones and leaves some out. V and J calls and clone size follow that table, whereas D and trimming were derived from the DNA. Of 51,000 or so clones listed, approximately 90% are singletons. The CDR3 spans 12 residues. The V and J ends lost 6 bases and 12 bases respectively, with 12 bases between them. Germline CDR1 is MDHEN and CDR2 is SYDVKM. This receptor was obtained from a man of 80 years or more with acute or convalescent COVID-19. Material: peripheral blood. The rearrangement uses TRBV28 and TRBJ1-6, with D hard to call. The CDR3 here is CASSAESRPLHF. CDR3 in DNA: TGTGCCAGCAGCGCAGAATCTAGACCCCTCCACTTT.